This T cell receptor beta chain is drawn from a study of T cell changes during pregnancy in multiple sclerosis. The CDR3 spans 15 residues. J gave up 4 bases and V 6 bases, and 7 bases lay outside the gene matches. The germline V gene has CDR1 SGHRS and CDR2 YFSETQ. Generated by immunoSEQ multiplex PCR, the TCRdb table keeps only in-frame clones and is missing some. The table lists 35,000 to 45,000 clones, roughly 91% of them singletons. The chain uses TRBV5-1 and TRBJ2-1; the match to TRBD2 covers 10 bases. The receptor was derived from a female donor in good health, enrolled as a control in a pregnancy study. Sample: CD4+ T cells from peripheral blood mononuclear cells, taken in the second trimester of pregnancy. The CDR3 nucleotides read TGCGCCAGCACACTAACTAGCGGGGCTTACAATGAGCAGTTCTTC. It is translated as CASTLTSGAYNEQFF.